This T cell receptor beta chain stems from a study of CD8+CD57+ T cells in acquired aplastic anemia. Study-level background: Recorded DNA amounts for sorted CD4+ and CD8+ cells had an average of 3.2 ug. Read counts for CD4+ cells (from healthy donors) averaged roughly 10 million.

The study profiled TCR beta VDJ and CDR3 using genomic DNA as template. TCRdb reprocessed the reads with MiXCR, giving one entry per CDR3 protein. The table lists 180,000 or so distinct CDR3 sequences, roughly half of them singletons. General study findings and limits: Patients and controls shared fewer than 30 CD8+ CDR3 sequences. Patients and controls had CD8+ Simpson's diversity values that were not significantly distinct.

CDR1 is MRHNA, CDR2 SNTAGT, per germline. The V and J ends lost 9 bases and 2 bases respectively, with 10 bases between them. CDR3 length equals 12 residues. As regards this clonotype: Its antigen is undetermined.

Sequencing used sorted CD4+, CD8+, or CD8+CD57+ T cells (not recorded which) from PBMCs. The V call is TRBV6-4, the J call TRBJ1-2; maybe TRBD1 (6 bases). This clonotype was obtained from a human donor in good health. As DNA, the CDR3 is TGTGCCAGAGACAGGAGGAACTATGGCTACACCTTC. Protein: CARDRRNYGYTF.